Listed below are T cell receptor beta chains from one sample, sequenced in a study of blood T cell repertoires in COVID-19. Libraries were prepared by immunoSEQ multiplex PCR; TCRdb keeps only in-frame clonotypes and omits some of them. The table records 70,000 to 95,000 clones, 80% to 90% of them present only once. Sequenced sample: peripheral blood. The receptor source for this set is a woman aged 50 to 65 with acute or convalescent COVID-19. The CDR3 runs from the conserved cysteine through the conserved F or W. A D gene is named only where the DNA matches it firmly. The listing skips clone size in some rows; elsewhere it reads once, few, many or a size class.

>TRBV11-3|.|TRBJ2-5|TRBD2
TGTGCCAGCAGCTTAGGGAGGCGGGAGAGGGCGGAGACCCAGTACTTC
CASSLGRRERAETQYF
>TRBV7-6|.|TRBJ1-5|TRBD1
TGTGCCAGCAGTCAGGACAGGGGGCCCAATCAGCCCCAGCATTTT
CASSQDRGPNQPQHF
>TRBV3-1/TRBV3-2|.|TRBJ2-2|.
TGTGCCAGCAGCTCTAGCAGCAATTCCGGGGAGCTGTTTTTT
CASSSSSNSGELFF
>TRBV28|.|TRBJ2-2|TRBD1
TGTGCCAGCAGTTCTCCGGGACAGCACACCGGGGAGCTGTTTTTT
CASSSPGQHTGELFF
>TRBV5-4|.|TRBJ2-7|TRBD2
TGTGCCAGCAGACCTATAGCGGGGGGGCCCGAGGGAGAGCAGTACTTC
CASRPIAGGPEGEQYF
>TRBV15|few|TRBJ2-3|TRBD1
TGTGCCACCAGCAGAGATACCGGGACAGGGTCGGATACGCAGTATTTT
CATSRDTGTGSDTQYF
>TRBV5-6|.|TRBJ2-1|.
TGTGCCAGCAGAGTAGACCCCCCCGCCGGAGGACCGGGCAATGAGCAGTTCTTC
CASRVDPPAGGPGNEQFF
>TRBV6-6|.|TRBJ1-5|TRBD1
TGTGCCAGCAGATACTCGGGACAGGGGGAACAGCCCCAGCATTTT
CASRYSGQGEQPQHF
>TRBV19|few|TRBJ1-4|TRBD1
TGTGCCAGTAGCCTCACCTCGACAGGGGCGAATGAAAAACTGTTTTTT
CASSLTSTGANEKLFF
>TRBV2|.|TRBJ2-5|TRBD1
TGTGCCAGCAGTCCTGACAGGGCTGGGACCCAGTACTTC
CASSPDRAGTQYF
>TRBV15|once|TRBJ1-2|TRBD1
TGTGCCACCAGCAGATCCAAGGGACAGGGGGCTTATGGCTACACCTTC
CATSRSKGQGAYGYTF
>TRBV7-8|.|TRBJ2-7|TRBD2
TGTGCCAGCAGCTTAGAAAGGACTAGCGGGGGAACCTACGAGCAGTACTTC
CASSLERTSGGTYEQYF
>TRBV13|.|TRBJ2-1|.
TGTGCCAGCAGCAAGTACGGGACACCTGAGCAGTTCTTC
CASSKYGTPEQFF
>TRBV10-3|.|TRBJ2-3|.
TGTGCCATCAGTCCCGGGGGAAGCACAGATACGCAGTATTTT
CAISPGGSTDTQYF
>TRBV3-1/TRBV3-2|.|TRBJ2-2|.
TGTGCCAGCAGCTCCGGGACTTCGAACACCGGGGAGCTGTTTTTT
CASSSGTSNTGELFF
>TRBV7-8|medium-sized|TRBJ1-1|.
TGTGCCAGCAGCCTAGGGCGAGGTAACACTGAAGCTTTCTTT
CASSLGRGNTEAFF
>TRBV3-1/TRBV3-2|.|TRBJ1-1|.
TGTGCCAGCAGCCAAAAGGGGGGGGGATTCGCTGAAGCTTTCTTT
CASSQKGGGFAEAFF
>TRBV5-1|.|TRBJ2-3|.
TGCGCCTCCAAAGGAACAGGAGAGTTGGATACGCAGTATTTT
CASKGTGELDTQYF
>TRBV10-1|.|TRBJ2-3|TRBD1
TGCGCCAGCAGGGATATCCGGGACAGGGATGAAGATACGCAGTATTTT
CASRDIRDRDEDTQYF
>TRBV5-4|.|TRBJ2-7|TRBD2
TGTGCCAGCAGCTTGAGGAGCGGGAGGTCCTACGAGCAGTACTTC
CASSLRSGRSYEQYF